One sample yielded the 3 T cell receptor beta chains listed below, sequenced in a study of metastatic and nonmetastatic thyroid tumors. TCRdb called clones again from the PCR reads with MiXCR. The profile shows about 59,000 clones, around 15% of them singletons. The entire patient cohort was treatment-naive prior to thyroid surgery. Sequencing was performed on blood. These receptors all come from a male donor with papillary thyroid cancer or a benign thyroid nodule (not recorded which). Some clones in this sample may be carry-over from other donors' samples.

This clone was counted at least ten times. This rearrangement joins TRBV11-2 to TRBJ2-3; TRBD1 might be the D (6 bases). Germline V gene lookup returns CDR1 SGHAT and CDR2 FQNNGV. The CDR3 has 15 residues. V shed 3 bases and J shed 4 bases, with 14 bases lying between them. This CDR3 is CASSLRQVGADTQYF. CDR3 in DNA: TGTGCCAGCAGCTTGAGACAGGTTGGCGCAGATACGCAGTATTTT.

In this sample, this clone turned up once. The chain has TRBV5-6 and TRBJ1-1; maybe TRBD1 (6 bases). Germline CDR1 and CDR2: SGHDT and YYEEEE. Trimming removed 4 bases from V and 4 bases from J, with 11 bases in between. This CDR3 has 13 amino acids. CDR3 loop: CASSRQGSTEAFF. The CDR3 DNA sequence: TGTGCCAGCAGCCGGCAGGGGAGCACTGAAGCTTTCTTT.

This clone was observed at least ten times. The rearrangement links TRBV2 to TRBJ2-5, with D hard to call. Trimming removed 6 bases from V and 3 bases from J, with 5 bases in between. This CDR3 contains 11 residues. Germline assignment: CDR1 SNHLY and CDR2 FYNNEI. The CDR3: CASSAKETQYF. CDR3 DNA: TGTGCCAGCAGCGCCAAAGAGACCCAGTACTTC.